This T cell receptor beta chain was obtained from a study of T-cell memory formation after mild COVID-19. CDR3 size: 12 residues. Germline-derived CDR1 and CDR2 are KGHSH and LQKENI. Deletions cut 8 bases from V and 2 bases from J, with 7 bases between. One entry per CDR3 protein, called by TCRdb with MiXCR from the 5' RACE reads. The profile covers hundreds of thousands of distinct CDR3 sequences, with around a quarter appearing a single time and around 12% taken by the ten largest. This receptor was taken from an adult woman who had mild COVID-19 (a few samples of this study predate the infection). Cell type and time point are not known. J is TRBJ1-5 and V is TRBV18; D may be TRBD1 (6 bases). The sample consisted of PBMCs or a T cell subset sorted from them (not recorded which). DNA for the CDR3: TGTGCCAGCCGGACAGGCAATCAGCCCCAGCATTTT. Its translation: CASRTGNQPQHF. The full variable domain, in which reference TRBV18 and TRBJ1-5 provide the parts outside the CDR3, is NAGVMQNPRHLVRRRGQEARLRCSPMKGHSHVYWYRQLPEEGLKFMVYLQKENIIDESGMPKERFSAEFPKEGPSILRIQQVVRGDSAAYFCASRTGNQPQHFGDGTRLSIL.